This TCR beta chain was documented in a study of blood T cell repertoires in COVID-19. Study in general: The study drew acute and convalescent COVID-19 samples from the United States, Italy and Spain. Sources were T cells, B-cell-depleted T cells, or PBMCs; the material itself was cDNA or gDNA.

A single count supports this clone. Germline V CDR1 and CDR2: SGHTA, FQGTGA. The V and J ends lost 0 bases and 5 bases, in that order; junction bases with no gene match: 8. The CDR3 runs to 17 residues. Original data processing: Quantification of nucleated cells was approximated via reference gene primer amplification. Assay: immunoSEQ multiplex PCR; the TCRdb copy retains only in-frame clones and omits some. That table gives V, J and clone size, and the DNA gave D and trimming. The sample records more than 90,000 clones, roughly 83% being singletons. Sequenced material: peripheral blood. The J gene is TRBJ1-4, the V gene TRBV7-3, with 8 bases lining up with TRBD1. This clonotype originated in a woman in her 70s with acute or convalescent COVID-19. Here the CDR3 DNA reads TGTGCCAGCAGCTTAACGGGGCAGGGGGCGACGAATGAAAAACTGTTTTTT. Translating gives CASSLTGQGATNEKLFF. Full variable domain (outside the CDR3, taken from reference TRBV7-3 and TRBJ1-4): GAGVSQTPSNKVTEKGKYVELRCDPISGHTALYWYRQSLGQGPEFLIYFQGTGAADDSGLPNDRFFAVRPEGSVSTLKIQRTERGDSAVYLCASSLTGQGATNEKLFFGSGTQLSVL.